The present entry profiles one T cell receptor beta chain with its context. Its antigen is unknown. No base quality information exists; no much larger clone differs at one position. CD8 naive samples were obtained by positive selection for CCR7 among CD45RO-negative cells, yielding a CD45RA+CCR7+ population from which TemRA cells were excluded. The donors were healthy, HIV-negative adults with no recently reported acute infections or vaccinations. Every donor was a Caucasian adult living in Nashville, Tennessee, USA. After blood collection by leukapheresis, PBMCs were isolated using Ficoll-Histopaque density gradient centrifugation and then cryopreserved in the vapor phase of liquid nitrogen. Purity and quantity of every magnetically sorted T cell population were checked by analytical flow cytometry. Genomic DNA was isolated from every sorted fraction and measured by UV absorbance on a Nanodrop 2000c.

V is cut by 4 bases and J by 0 bases, and the space between the germline ends is 8 bases. From the germline V gene, CDR1 is SGHDT and CDR2 is YYEEEE. From cysteine to phenylalanine, the CDR3 is 15 amino acids long. Only the CDR3 DNA is retained, 45 bases long and in frame from the first base. This sample was taken from a study of shared clonotypes between healthy human individuals (TCRdb year 2020). In terms of the full investigation: A couple of women and a few men aged 18 to 49 years were included in the cohort. Per donor, three plates each were used for CD4 naive and CD4 memory, two for CD8 naive, and one for CD8 memory. To estimate repertoire size and how much clonotype sharing occurs between individuals, the study deeply sequenced the blood TCR repertoires of a handful of healthy adults. To increase sequencing depth and limit assay-specific biases, different laboratories used diverse techniques to prepare libraries and sequence TCR repertoires. Leukapheresis yielded between about 0.85 and 10 billion PBMCs per donor. Study-wide conclusions, independent of this receptor: Compared with non-shared clonotypes, clonotypes shared by all four sorted-subset donors had higher generation probabilities. Even with the large sequencing depth, rarefaction of the sorted-subset datasets indicated that sequencing was incomplete. When several donors were compared, the shared fraction of clonotypes was around 4.6% for naive CD4, approximately 3.5% for naive CD8, 2.3% for memory CD4, and less than 0.5% for memory CD8. Based on pairwise subsampling, the degree of clonotype sharing among donors was expected to be affected by sequencing depth. The genetic and exposure-history diversity represented was limited by the small number of donors. Estimated clonotype richness was generally larger for naive than for memory subsets. Sampling was restricted to blood, and TCR repertoires in tissues likely differ from the TCR repertoires found in blood.

Using the deep immunoSEQ assay, TCR CDR3 regions were amplified from genomic DNA by multiplex PCR. Extracted genomic DNA from each cell subset was spread evenly across all wells of several immunoSEQ 96-well plates, with each plate serving as a replicate. For sorted subsets, around 200 ng genomic DNA, equal to 30,000 to 35,000 T cell genomes, was loaded into each replicate PCR. Purified libraries were quantified with a Qubit 3.0 fluorometer, sized on a Bioanalyzer 2100, and re-quantified with the KAPA Library Quantification kit. Every immunoSEQ 96-well plate was sequenced on a separate single-read 150-cycle Illumina NextSeq 550 flow cell. Under the source paper's analysis protocol: Because only junctional sequences without quality scores were contained in the immunoSEQ output, filtering matching that applied to full-length reads could not be performed. To assign V/J genes and CDR3, sequences were annotated using PyIR, a Python wrapper for IgBLAST v1.9, with IMGT germline references. Reads were removed for weak V/J assignments (E-value above 1e-6), missing CDR3, stop codons, out-of-frame junctions, or ambiguous translated residues. V3J clonotypes were defined as sequences sharing the same inferred V gene, J gene, and CDR3 amino acid sequence. Percentage overlap between repertoires was calculated by dividing the number of shared unique clonotypes by the size of the smaller repertoire. Repertoire richness was assessed with RTK rarefaction, the Chao1 estimator, and Recon v2.1 estimates of unobserved clonotypes. Generation probabilities were computed with OLGA for all TCRbeta clonotypes obtained by the gDNA method from four donors. The source is immuneACCESS, and TCRdb retained only in-frame sequences with V and J called. Part of the clones is not carried over; for the studies checked, unresolved V genes explain less than half of this, and the remainder is unexplained. The V and J calls and clone size were taken over from that table, and D and trimming were inferred from the DNA. The sample table holds around 620,000 clones, of which around 96% were seen once. Over 0.095% of the sample rests with the top ten.

What was sequenced was naive CD8+ T cells sorted from blood. The cell subset or site label of this sample denotes: CD45RA+CCR7+. This TCR derives from a woman aged 25 to 39 in good health. The chain couples TRBV5-6 to TRBJ2-6, with the D gene uncertain. The CDR3 amino acid sequence is: CASSQGSSGANVLTF. The DNA sequence reads TGTGCCAGCAGCCAAGGTAGCTCTGGGGCCAACGTCCTGACTTTC. The full variable domain, completed from the reference TRBV5-6 and TRBJ2-6 proteins outside the CDR3, reads DAGVTQSPTHLIKTRGQQVTLRCSPKSGHDTVSWYQQALGQGPQFIFQYYEEEERQRGNFPDRFSGHQFPNYSSELNVNALLLGDSALYLCASSQGSSGANVLTFGAGSRLTVL.